This T cell receptor (beta chain) derives from a study of shared clonotypes between healthy human individuals. The CDR3 covers 14 residues. V gave up 4 bases and J gave up 6 bases; unmatched junction bases: 6. Germline V gives CDR1 SGHAT, CDR2 FQNNGV. Deep-level settings were used for running the assay. Profiled with immunoSEQ multiplex PCR; TCRdb holds only in-frame clones, not every one. The sample consists of about 600,000 clones, 95% to 98% of them appearing once. Positively selected for CCR7, the CD45RO-negative cells used as naive CD8 cells excluded terminally differentiated effector memory CD45RA+ cells.

The V and J genes are TRBV11-2 and TRBJ2-1; 7 bases match TRBD2. Sequencing used naive CD8+ T cells sorted from blood. This clonotype was sampled from a man aged 30 to 39 in good health. The CDR3 DNA is TGTGCCAGCAGCTCCCTAAAGCGGGGCAATGAGCAGTTCTTC. It yields the protein CASSSLKRGNEQFF. Filled out from reference TRBV11-2 and TRBJ2-1, the complete variable domain reads EAGVAQSPRYKIIEKRQSVAFWCNPISGHATLYWYQQILGQGPKLLIQFQNNGVVDDSQLPKDRFSAERLKGVDSTLKIQPAKLEDSAVYLCASSSLKRGNEQFFGPGTRLTVL.